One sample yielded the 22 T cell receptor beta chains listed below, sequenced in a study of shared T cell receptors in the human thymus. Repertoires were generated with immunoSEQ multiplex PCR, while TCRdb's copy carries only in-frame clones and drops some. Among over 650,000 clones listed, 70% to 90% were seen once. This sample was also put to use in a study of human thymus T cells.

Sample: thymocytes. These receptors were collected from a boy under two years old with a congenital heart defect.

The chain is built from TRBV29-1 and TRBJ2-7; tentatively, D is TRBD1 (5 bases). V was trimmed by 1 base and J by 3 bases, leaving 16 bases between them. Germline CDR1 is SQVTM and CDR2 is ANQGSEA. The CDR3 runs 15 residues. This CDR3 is CSVEVPIRGRYEQYF. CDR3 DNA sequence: TGCAGCGTTGAAGTCCCTATAAGGGGTCGCTACGAGCAGTACTTC.

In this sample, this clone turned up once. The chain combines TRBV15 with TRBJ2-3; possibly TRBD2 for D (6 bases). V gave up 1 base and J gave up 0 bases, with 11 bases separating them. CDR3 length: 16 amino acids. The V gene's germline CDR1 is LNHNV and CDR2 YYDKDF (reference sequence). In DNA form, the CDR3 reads TGTGCCACCAGCAGAGGGAGGGAGCCTAGCACAGATACGCAGTATTTT. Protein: CATSRGREPSTDTQYF.

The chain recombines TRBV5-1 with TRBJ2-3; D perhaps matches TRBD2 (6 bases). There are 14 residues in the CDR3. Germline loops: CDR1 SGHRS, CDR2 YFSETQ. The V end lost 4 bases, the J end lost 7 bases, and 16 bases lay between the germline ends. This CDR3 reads CASSPIRDSNTQYF. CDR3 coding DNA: TGCGCCAGCAGCCCCATCCGGGACTCGAATACGCAGTATTTT.

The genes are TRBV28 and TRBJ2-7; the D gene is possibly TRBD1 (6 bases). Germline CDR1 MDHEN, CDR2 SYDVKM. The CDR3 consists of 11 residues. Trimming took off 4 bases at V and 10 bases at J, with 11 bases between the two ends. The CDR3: CASSSDRGQYF. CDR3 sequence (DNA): TGTGCCAGCAGTTCGGACAGAGGACAGTACTTC. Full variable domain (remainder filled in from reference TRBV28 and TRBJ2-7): DVKVTQSSRYLVKRTGEKVFLECVQDMDHENMFWYRQDPGLGLRLIYFSYDVKMKEKGDIPEGYSVSREKKERFSLILESASTNQTSMYLCASSSDRGQYFGPGTRLTVT.

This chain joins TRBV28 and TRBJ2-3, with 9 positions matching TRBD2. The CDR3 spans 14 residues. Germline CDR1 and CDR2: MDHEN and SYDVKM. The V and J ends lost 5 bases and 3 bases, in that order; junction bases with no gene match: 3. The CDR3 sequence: CASSGAGGTDTQYF. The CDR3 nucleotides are TGTGCCAGCAGTGGTGCGGGAGGGACAGATACGCAGTATTTT. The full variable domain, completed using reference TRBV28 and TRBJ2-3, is DVKVTQSSRYLVKRTGEKVFLECVQDMDHENMFWYRQDPGLGLRLIYFSYDVKMKEKGDIPEGYSVSREKKERFSLILESASTNQTSMYLCASSGAGGTDTQYFGPGTRLTVL.

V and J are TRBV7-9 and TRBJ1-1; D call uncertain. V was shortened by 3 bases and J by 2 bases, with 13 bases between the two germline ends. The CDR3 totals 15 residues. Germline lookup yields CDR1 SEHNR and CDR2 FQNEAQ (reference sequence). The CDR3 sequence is CASSFPTAGNTEAFF. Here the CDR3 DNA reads TGTGCCAGCAGCTTCCCCACAGCGGGAAACACTGAAGCTTTCTTT. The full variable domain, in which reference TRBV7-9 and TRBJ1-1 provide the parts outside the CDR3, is DTGVSQNPRHKITKRGQNVTFRCDPISEHNRLYWYRQTLGQGPEFLTYFQNEAQLEKSRLLSDRFSAERPKGSFSTLEIQRTEQGDSAMYLCASSFPTAGNTEAFFGQGTRLTVV.

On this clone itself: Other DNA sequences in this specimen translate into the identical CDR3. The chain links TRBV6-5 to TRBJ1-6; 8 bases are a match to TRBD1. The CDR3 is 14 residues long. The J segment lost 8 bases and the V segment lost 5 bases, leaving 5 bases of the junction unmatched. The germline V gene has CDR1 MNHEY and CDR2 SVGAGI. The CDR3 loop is CASSTGGQDSPLHF. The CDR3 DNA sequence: TGTGCCAGCAGTACAGGGGGGCAGGATTCACCCCTCCACTTT.

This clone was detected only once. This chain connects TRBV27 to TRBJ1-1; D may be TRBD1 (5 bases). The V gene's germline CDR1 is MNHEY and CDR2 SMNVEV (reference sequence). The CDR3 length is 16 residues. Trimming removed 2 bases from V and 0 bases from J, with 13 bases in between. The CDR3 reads CASSLGHPDMNTEAFF. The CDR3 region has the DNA TGTGCCAGCAGTTTAGGACATCCCGACATGAACACTGAAGCTTTCTTT.

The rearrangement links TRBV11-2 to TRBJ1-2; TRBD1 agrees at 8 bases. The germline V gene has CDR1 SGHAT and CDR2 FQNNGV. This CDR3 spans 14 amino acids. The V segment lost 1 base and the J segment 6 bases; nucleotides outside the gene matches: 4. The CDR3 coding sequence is TGTGCCAGCAGCTTAGTGGCAGGGGGCCATGGCTACACCTTC. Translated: CASSLVAGGHGYTF.

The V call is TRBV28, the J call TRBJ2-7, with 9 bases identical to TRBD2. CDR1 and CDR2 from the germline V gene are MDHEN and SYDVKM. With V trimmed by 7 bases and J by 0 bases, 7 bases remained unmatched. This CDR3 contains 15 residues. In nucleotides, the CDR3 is TGTGCCAGCACCAAAATGGGACTAGCCTCCTACGAGCAGTACTTC. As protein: CASTKMGLASYEQYF.

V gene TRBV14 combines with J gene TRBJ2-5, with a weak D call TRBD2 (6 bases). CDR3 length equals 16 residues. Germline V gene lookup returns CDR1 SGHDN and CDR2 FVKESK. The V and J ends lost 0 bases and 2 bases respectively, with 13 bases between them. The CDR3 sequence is CASSQESGGKQETQYF. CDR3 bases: TGTGCCAGCAGCCAAGAAAGTGGCGGGAAACAAGAGACCCAGTACTTC.

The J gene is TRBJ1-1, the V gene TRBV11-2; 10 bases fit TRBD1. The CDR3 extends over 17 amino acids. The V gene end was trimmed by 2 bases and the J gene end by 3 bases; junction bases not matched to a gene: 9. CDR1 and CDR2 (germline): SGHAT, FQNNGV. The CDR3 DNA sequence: TGTGCCAGCAGCTTACGACAGGGGGCCTCCTTGGACACTGAAGCTTTCTTT. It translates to CASSLRQGASLDTEAFF.

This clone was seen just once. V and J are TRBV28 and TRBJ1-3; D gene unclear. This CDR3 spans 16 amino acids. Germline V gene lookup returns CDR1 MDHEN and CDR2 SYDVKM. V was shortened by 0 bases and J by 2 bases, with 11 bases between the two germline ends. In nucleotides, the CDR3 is TGTGCCAGCAGTTTATGCGCCAGTGATCCTGGAAACACCATATATTTT. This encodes CASSLCASDPGNTIYF.

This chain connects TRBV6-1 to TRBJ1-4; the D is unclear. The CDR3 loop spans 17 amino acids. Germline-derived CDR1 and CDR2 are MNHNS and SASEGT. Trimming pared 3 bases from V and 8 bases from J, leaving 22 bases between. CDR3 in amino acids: CASSDPYAGRYREKLFF. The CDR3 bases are TGTGCCAGCAGTGATCCATACGCGGGGAGGTATCGGGAAAAACTGTTTTTT.

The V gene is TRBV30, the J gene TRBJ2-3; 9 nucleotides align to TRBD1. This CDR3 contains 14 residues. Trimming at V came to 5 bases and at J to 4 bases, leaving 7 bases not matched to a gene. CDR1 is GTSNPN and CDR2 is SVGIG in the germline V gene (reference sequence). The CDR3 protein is CAWEGQGGSDTQYF. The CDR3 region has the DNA TGTGCCTGGGAGGGACAGGGTGGTTCAGATACGCAGTATTTT.

In DNA form, the CDR3 reads TGTGCCAGCAGCTTAGCGGGGCCCCTAGATAGTCCCTACGAGCAGTACTTC. Amino acids: CASSLAGPLDSPYEQYF. The rearrangement joins TRBV7-9 to TRBJ2-7, with a possible D match to TRBD1 (5 bases). CDR1 and CDR2 from the germline V gene are SEHNR and FQNEAQ (reference sequence). This CDR3 spans 17 amino acids. The V end lost 0 bases, the J end lost 2 bases, and 17 bases lay between the germline ends.

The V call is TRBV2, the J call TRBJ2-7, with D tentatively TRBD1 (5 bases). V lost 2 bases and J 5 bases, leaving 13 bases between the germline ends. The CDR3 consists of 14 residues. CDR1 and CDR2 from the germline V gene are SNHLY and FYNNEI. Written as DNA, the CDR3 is TGTGCCAGCAGTGAACACAGGTATAGCAACGAGCAGTACTTC. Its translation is CASSEHRYSNEQYF.

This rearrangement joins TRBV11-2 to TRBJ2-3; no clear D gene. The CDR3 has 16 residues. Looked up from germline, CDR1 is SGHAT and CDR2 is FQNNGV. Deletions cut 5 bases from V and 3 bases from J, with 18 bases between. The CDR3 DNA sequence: TGTGCCAGCAGCCCCCTAGGCCCCTCCGGGACAGATACGCAGTATTTT. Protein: CASSPLGPSGTDTQYF.

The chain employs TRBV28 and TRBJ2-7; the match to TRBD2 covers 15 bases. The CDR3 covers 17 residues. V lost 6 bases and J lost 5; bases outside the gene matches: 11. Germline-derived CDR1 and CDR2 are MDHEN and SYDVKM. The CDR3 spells CASSPPGTSGRWNEQYF. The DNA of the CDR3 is TGTGCCAGCAGCCCCCCCGGGACTAGCGGGAGGTGGAACGAGCAGTACTTC. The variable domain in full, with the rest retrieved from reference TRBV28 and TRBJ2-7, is DVKVTQSSRYLVKRTGEKVFLECVQDMDHENMFWYRQDPGLGLRLIYFSYDVKMKEKGDIPEGYSVSREKKERFSLILESASTNQTSMYLCASSPPGTSGRWNEQYFGPGTRLTVT.

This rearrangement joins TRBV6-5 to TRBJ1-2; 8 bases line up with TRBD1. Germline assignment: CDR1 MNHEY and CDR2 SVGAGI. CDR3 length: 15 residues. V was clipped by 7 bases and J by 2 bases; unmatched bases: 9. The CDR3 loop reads CASTRGQGLNYGYTF. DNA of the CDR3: TGTGCCAGCACCAGGGGGCAGGGCCTCAACTATGGCTACACCTTC.

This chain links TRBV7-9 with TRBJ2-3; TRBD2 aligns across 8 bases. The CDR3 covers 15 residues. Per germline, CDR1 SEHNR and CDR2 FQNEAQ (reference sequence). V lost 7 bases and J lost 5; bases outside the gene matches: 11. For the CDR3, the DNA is TGTGCCAGCATCCCCGCGGGGGGATCGGTAGATACGCAGTATTTT. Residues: CASIPAGGSVDTQYF.

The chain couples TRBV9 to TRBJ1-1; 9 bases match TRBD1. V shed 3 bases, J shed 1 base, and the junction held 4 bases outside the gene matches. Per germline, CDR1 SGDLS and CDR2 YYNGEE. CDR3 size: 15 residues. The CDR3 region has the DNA TGTGCCAGCAGCGGCGGACAGGGGCCGAACACTGAAGCTTTCTTT. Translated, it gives CASSGGQGPNTEAFF.